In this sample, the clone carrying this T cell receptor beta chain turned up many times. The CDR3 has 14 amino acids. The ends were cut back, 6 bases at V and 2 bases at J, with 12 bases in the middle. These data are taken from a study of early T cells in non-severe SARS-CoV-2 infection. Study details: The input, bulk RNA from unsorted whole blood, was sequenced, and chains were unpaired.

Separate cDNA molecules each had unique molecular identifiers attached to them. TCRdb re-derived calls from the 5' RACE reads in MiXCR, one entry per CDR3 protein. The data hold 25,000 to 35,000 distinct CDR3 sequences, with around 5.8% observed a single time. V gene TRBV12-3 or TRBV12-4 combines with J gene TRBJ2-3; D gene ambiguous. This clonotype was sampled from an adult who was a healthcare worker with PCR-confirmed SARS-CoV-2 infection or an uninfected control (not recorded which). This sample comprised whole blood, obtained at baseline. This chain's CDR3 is CASRSAISTDTQYF. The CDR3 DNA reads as TGTGCCAGCAGGTCAGCCATCTCCACAGATACGCAGTATTTT.